This is a list of T cell receptor beta chains from one sample in a study of T cell responses to AZD1222 COVID-19 vaccine. Profiling relied on immunoSEQ multiplex PCR, and the TCRdb table lists in-frame clones only, not all of them. Of about 100,000 clones listed, more than 70% are singletons. Source: peripheral blood, taken on day 0 of AZD1222 vaccination. The receptors shown here come from an adult in good health. The CDR3 runs from the conserved cysteine through the conserved F or W. D genes are given only for firm matches. Not every row has a clone size; where given, it reads once, few, many or a size class.

V gene	D gene	J gene	clone size	CDR3 protein	CDR3 DNA
TRBV7-2	NA	TRBJ2-2	NA	CASSSYSGELFF	TGTGCCAGCAGCTCCTACTCCGGGGAGCTGTTTTTT
TRBV28	TRBD2	TRBJ2-1	NA	CASSLSAGTSSYNEQFF	TGTGCCAGCAGTTTATCCGCCGGGACTAGCAGCTACAATGAGCAGTTCTTC
TRBV25-1	NA	TRBJ1-3	NA	CASSDLQGVGNTIYF	TGTGCCAGCAGTGACCTACAGGGTGTTGGAAACACCATATATTTT
TRBV7-6	NA	TRBJ2-5	NA	CASSLPRPVGTQYF	TGTGCCAGCAGCTTACCTCGTCCGGTCGGGACCCAGTACTTC
TRBV5-4	NA	TRBJ2-7	once	CASSPAYGSSYEQYF	TGTGCCAGCAGCCCAGCGTACGGGAGCTCCTACGAGCAGTACTTC
TRBV19	NA	TRBJ2-1	NA	CASSIMARDNEQFF	TGTGCCAGTAGTATTATGGCCAGGGACAATGAGCAGTTCTTC
TRBV3-1/TRBV3-2	NA	TRBJ1-1	NA	CASSPRRFNTEAFF	TGTGCCAGCAGCCCTAGGAGGTTTAACACTGAAGCTTTCTTT
TRBV2	TRBD1	TRBJ2-7	NA	CASKDRRYEQYF	TGTGCCAGCAAGGACAGGCGCTACGAGCAGTACTTC
TRBV7-2	NA	TRBJ2-1	NA	CASSLNRGDNNEQFF	TGTGCCAGCAGCCTGAACCGGGGAGATAACAATGAGCAGTTCTTC
TRBV6-5	TRBD2	TRBJ2-7	NA	CASSSPGRGSRYEQYF	TGTGCCAGCAGTTCCCCGGGGAGGGGAAGCCGCTACGAGCAGTACTTC
TRBV19	TRBD1	TRBJ1-5	NA	CASSLNRDRAGQPQHF	TGTGCCAGTAGTCTAAACCGGGACAGGGCAGGTCAACCCCAGCATTTT
TRBV10-1	NA	TRBJ1-3	NA	CASSEGRGSGNTIYF	TGCGCCAGCAGTGAGGGAAGGGGCTCTGGAAACACCATATATTTT
TRBV28	NA	TRBJ1-1	NA	CASSLNGRRAFF	TGTGCCAGCAGTTTAAATGGAAGGAGGGCTTTCTTT
TRBV6-2/TRBV6-3	NA	TRBJ1-1	NA	CASSYRYGNTEAFF	TGTGCCAGCAGTTACAGGTACGGGAACACTGAAGCTTTCTTT
TRBV18	NA	TRBJ2-2	NA	CASSPAGGGELFF	TGTGCCAGCTCACCAGCGGGCGGCGGGGAGCTGTTTTTT
TRBV19	NA	TRBJ2-3	NA	CASNQGEGTDTQYF	TGTGCCAGTAATCAAGGGGAGGGCACAGATACGCAGTATTTT
TRBV19	NA	TRBJ1-2	few	CASAPGTPLSYGYTF	TGTGCCAGTGCGCCCGGGACTCCCCTCTCTTATGGCTACACCTTC
TRBV5-8	NA	TRBJ2-7	NA	CASSSLQGLEQYF	TGTGCCAGCAGCTCCCTACAGGGTTTGGAGCAGTACTTC
TRBV6-6	NA	TRBJ1-2	NA	CASSLGGYGYTF	TGTGCCAGCAGTCTGGGGGGATATGGCTACACCTTC
TRBV5-4	NA	TRBJ1-4	NA	CASSLAGGFNEKLFF	TGTGCCAGCAGCTTGGCCGGCGGATTTAATGAAAAACTGTTTTTT
TRBV18	NA	TRBJ1-4	NA	CASSPVPEPTNEKLFF	TGTGCCAGCTCACCAGTTCCAGAACCAACTAATGAAAAACTGTTTTTT
TRBV11-2	NA	TRBJ2-7	once	CASSLEGVSTSEQYF	TGTGCCAGCAGCTTAGAGGGCGTCTCCACTTCCGAGCAGTACTTC
TRBV7-9	NA	TRBJ1-1	once	CASSSRGQDEAFF	TGTGCCAGCAGCTCGCGGGGCCAGGATGAAGCTTTCTTT
TRBV3-1/TRBV3-2	NA	TRBJ1-5	NA	CASSHRTVGQPQHF	TGTGCCAGCAGCCACCGGACAGTCGGACAGCCCCAGCATTTT
TRBV28	TRBD2	TRBJ2-1	NA	CASRAGGDYNEQFF	TGTGCCAGCAGGGCGGGGGGGGACTACAATGAGCAGTTCTTC
TRBV3-1/TRBV3-2	NA	TRBJ2-3	NA	CASSLSGEHTQYF	TGTGCCAGCAGCCTCTCAGGCGAGCATACGCAGTATTTT
TRBV5-4	TRBD2	TRBJ2-3	NA	CASSSKTSGGGADTQYF	TGTGCCAGCAGCTCCAAGACTAGCGGGGGGGGCGCAGATACGCAGTATTTT
TRBV19	NA	TRBJ1-1	NA	CASSIEGAAGTEAFF	TGTGCCAGTAGTATAGAGGGGGCCGCGGGCACTGAAGCTTTCTTT
TRBV27	TRBD2	TRBJ2-1	NA	CASSFRPGGSRANEQFF	TGTGCCAGCAGTTTTAGGCCGGGGGGTAGTCGTGCAAATGAGCAGTTCTTC
TRBV18	NA	TRBJ2-3	NA	CASSPLFATDTQYF	TGTGCCAGCTCACCACTCTTCGCAACAGATACGCAGTATTTT
TRBV5-1	NA	TRBJ1-2	NA	CASSSGRGTNYGYTF	TGCGCCAGCAGCTCGGGCCGGGGCACCAACTATGGCTACACCTTC
TRBV5-1	TRBD1	TRBJ1-1	NA	CASSLARRDRGYTEAFF	TGCGCCAGCAGCTTGGCCAGACGGGACAGGGGATACACTGAAGCTTTCTTT
TRBV7-8	NA	TRBJ2-3	NA	CASSSGRALSTDTQYF	TGTGCCAGCAGCTCCGGTCGGGCACTGAGCACAGATACGCAGTATTTT
TRBV30	NA	TRBJ2-6	NA	CAWVPRGSGANVLTF	TGTGCCTGGGTGCCGCGGGGATCTGGGGCCAACGTCCTGACTTTC
TRBV30	NA	TRBJ1-1	NA	CAWSLGGGGEAFF	TGTGCCTGGAGTCTCGGGGGAGGGGGTGAAGCTTTCTTT
TRBV7-6	TRBD2	TRBJ2-2	NA	CASRLAGLAGTGELFF	TGTGCCAGCAGATTAGCGGGACTAGCGGGGACCGGGGAGCTGTTTTTT
TRBV4-1	NA	TRBJ1-6	many	CASSPIPANSPLHF	TGCGCCAGCAGCCCGATCCCGGCAAATTCACCCCTCCACTTT
TRBV6-5	TRBD1	TRBJ1-1	NA	CASSLDRNMNDEAFF	TGTGCCAGCAGTTTGGACAGGAACATGAACGATGAAGCTTTCTTT
TRBV5-1	TRBD1	TRBJ1-4	NA	CASRPTGQGEKLFF	TGCGCCAGCAGGCCAACCGGACAGGGAGAAAAACTGTTTTTT
TRBV10-3	NA	TRBJ2-3	NA	CAISETTALTDTQYF	TGTGCCATCAGTGAGACGACAGCTCTCACAGATACGCAGTATTTT
TRBV6-1	NA	TRBJ1-5	NA	CASSDPTVSNQPQHF	TGTGCCAGCAGTGACCCGACAGTTAGCAATCAGCCCCAGCATTTT
TRBV7-2	TRBD1	TRBJ1-3	once	CASSLGPGGAGGNTIYF	TGTGCCAGCAGCTTAGGACCAGGGGGCGCCGGGGGAAACACCATATATTTT
TRBV5-4	NA	TRBJ2-2	NA	CASSLVVGGELFF	TGTGCCAGCAGCTTGGTGGTGGGCGGGGAGCTGTTTTTT
TRBV3-1/TRBV3-2	NA	TRBJ2-1	NA	CASSQEVGWEDEQFF	TGTGCCAGCAGCCAAGAGGTGGGTTGGGAGGATGAGCAGTTCTTC
TRBV7-9	NA	TRBJ1-4	NA	CASSPHGLGEKLFF	TGTGCCAGCAGCCCCCACGGACTTGGTGAAAAACTGTTTTTT
TRBV30	TRBD1	TRBJ2-6	few	CACHRDRGRSGANVLTF	TGTGCCTGTCACCGGGACAGGGGCCGCTCTGGGGCCAACGTCCTGACTTTC
TRBV27	NA	TRBJ1-1	NA	CASSLQLNTEAFF	TGTGCCAGCAGTTTACAGCTGAACACTGAAGCTTTCTTT
TRBV11-3	TRBD1	TRBJ1-1	NA	CASSQGQGKNTEAFF	TGTGCCAGCAGCCAAGGACAGGGCAAGAACACTGAAGCTTTCTTT
TRBV28	NA	TRBJ1-1	NA	CASSLSGGLTEAFF	TGTGCCAGCAGTTTAAGTGGTGGGTTAACTGAAGCTTTCTTT
TRBV5-1	NA	TRBJ1-1	NA	CASSLSENTEAFF	TGCGCCAGCAGCTTGTCTGAAAACACTGAAGCTTTCTTT
TRBV6-2/TRBV6-3	NA	TRBJ2-2	NA	CASSYSFGAGDTAGELFF	TGTGCCAGCAGTTACTCTTTTGGGGCAGGGGATACTGCCGGGGAGCTGTTTTTT
TRBV16	TRBD1	TRBJ1-2	NA	CASSAGQDYGYTF	TGTGCCAGCAGCGCGGGACAGGACTATGGCTACACCTTC
TRBV5-4	TRBD1	TRBJ1-3	NA	CASSTRRGDREGRNTIYF	TGTGCCAGCAGCACCCGAAGGGGTGACAGGGAAGGGAGAAACACCATATATTTT
TRBV3-1/TRBV3-2	TRBD1	TRBJ1-1	NA	CASSPRGQGEAFF	TGTGCCAGCAGCCCAAGGGGGCAAGGTGAAGCTTTCTTT
TRBV30	NA	TRBJ2-1	NA	CAWSVTLWNEQFF	TGTGCCTGGAGTGTGACGCTGTGGAATGAGCAGTTCTTC
TRBV29-1	NA	TRBJ1-1	NA	CSVAWQQNTEAFF	TGCAGCGTTGCATGGCAGCAGAACACTGAAGCTTTCTTT
TRBV5-4	TRBD1	TRBJ1-6	NA	CASSRQGAGYSPLHF	TGTGCCAGCAGCCGACAGGGGGCGGGTTATTCACCCCTCCACTTT